This entry features one TCR beta chain sequence. This entry belongs to a study of T cell clones after liver transplantation. About the research overall: Pre-transplant mixed lymphocyte reactions yielded third-party-reactive TCRbeta sequences as comparators for graft-donor-reactive sequences. Apart from three HCV-positive recipients, transplants were for non-autoimmune, non-viral reasons.

The J segment lost 4 bases and the V segment lost 3 bases, leaving 3 bases of the junction unmatched. This CDR3 is 13 amino acids long. Germline CDR1 is SGHTA and CDR2 is FQGNSA. TCRdb's table, derived via immunoSEQ multiplex PCR, lists solely in-frame clones and lacks some. Among tens of thousands of clones listed, more than 85% were seen once. The sequence came from a human patient who received a liver transplant. The graft donor may account for some of the T cells. This chain links TRBV7-2 with TRBJ2-7; 7 bases fit TRBD1. The sample was CD4+ T cells from blood, taken roughly 25 months after liver transplant. The DNA for the CDR3 is TGTGCCAGCAGCTTGGACAGGCGATACGAGCAGTACTTC. The encoded protein is CASSLDRRYEQYF.